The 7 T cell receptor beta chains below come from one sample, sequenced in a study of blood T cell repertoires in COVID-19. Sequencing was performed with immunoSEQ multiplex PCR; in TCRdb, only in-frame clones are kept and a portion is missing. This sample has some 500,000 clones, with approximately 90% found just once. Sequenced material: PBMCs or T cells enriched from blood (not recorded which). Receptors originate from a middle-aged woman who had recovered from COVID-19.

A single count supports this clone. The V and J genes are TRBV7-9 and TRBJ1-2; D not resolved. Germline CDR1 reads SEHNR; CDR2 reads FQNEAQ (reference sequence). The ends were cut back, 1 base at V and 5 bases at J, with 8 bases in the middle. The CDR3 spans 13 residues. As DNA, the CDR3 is TGTGCCAGCAGCTTAGATTTAGCATATGGCTACACCTTC. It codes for CASSLDLAYGYTF.

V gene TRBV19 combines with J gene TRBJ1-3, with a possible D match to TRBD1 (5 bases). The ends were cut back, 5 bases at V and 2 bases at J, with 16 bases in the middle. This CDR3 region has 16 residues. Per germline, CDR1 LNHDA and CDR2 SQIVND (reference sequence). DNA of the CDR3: TGTGCCAGTAGTGCCAACCTCGAGGACACTGGAAACACCATATATTTT. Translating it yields CASSANLEDTGNTIYF.

In nucleotides, the CDR3 is TGTGCCAGCAGCCCGGGACTAGCGGGTTCCTACGAGCAGTACTTC. Encoded protein: CASSPGLAGSYEQYF. The chain has TRBV3-1 (or the pseudogene TRBV3-2) and TRBJ2-7; 12 bases map to TRBD2. This CDR3 region has 15 residues. J lost 1 base, V lost 4 bases, and 2 bases had no gene match. Germline V CDR1 and CDR2: LGHDT, YNNKEL (reference sequence).

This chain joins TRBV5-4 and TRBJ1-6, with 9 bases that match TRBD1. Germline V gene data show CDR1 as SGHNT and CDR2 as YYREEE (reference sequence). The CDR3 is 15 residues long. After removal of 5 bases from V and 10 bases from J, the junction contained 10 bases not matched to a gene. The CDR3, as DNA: TGTGCCAGCAGTTACCGGGACAGGGAGGGCTCACCCCTCCACTTT. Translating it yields CASSYRDREGSPLHF.

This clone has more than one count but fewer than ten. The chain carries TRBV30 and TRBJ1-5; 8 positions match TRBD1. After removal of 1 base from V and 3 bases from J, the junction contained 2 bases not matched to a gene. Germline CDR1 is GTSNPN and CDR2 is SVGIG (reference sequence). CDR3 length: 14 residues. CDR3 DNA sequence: TGTGCCTGGAGTGCGGGACAGGTCAATCAGCCCCAGCATTTT. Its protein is CAWSAGQVNQPQHF. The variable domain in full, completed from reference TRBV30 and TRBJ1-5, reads SQTIHQWPATLVQPVGSPLSLECTVEGTSNPNLYWYRQAAGRGLQLLFYSVGIGQISSEVPQNLSASRPQDRQFILSSKKLLLSDSGFYLCAWSAGQVNQPQHFGDGTRLSIL.

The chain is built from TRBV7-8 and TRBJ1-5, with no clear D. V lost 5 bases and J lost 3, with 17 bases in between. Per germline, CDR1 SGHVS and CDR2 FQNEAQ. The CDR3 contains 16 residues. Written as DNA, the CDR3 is TGTGCCAGCAGCCCCCTCCTAGGAGACTTCAATCAGCCCCAGCATTTT. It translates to CASSPLLGDFNQPQHF.

The chain's CDR3 is CASRASEPSRETQYF. CDR3 bases: TGTGCCAGCAGGGCGTCCGAACCTAGCAGGGAGACCCAGTACTTC. This rearrangement joins TRBV6-5 to TRBJ2-5, with TRBD2 as a possible D gene (5 bases). The V gene's germline CDR1 is MNHEY and CDR2 SVGAGI. The CDR3 loop spans 15 amino acids. V was trimmed by 6 bases and J by 5 bases, leaving 19 bases between them.